These T cell receptor beta chains were read from a single sample in a study of blood T cell repertoires in COVID-19. The repertoire was sequenced with immunoSEQ multiplex PCR; TCRdb's copy has only in-frame clones and lacks some. The repertoire holds over 100,000 clones, with around 90% as singletons. Input material: peripheral blood. The receptor source for this set is a woman in her fifties or sixties with COVID-19, enrolled during active disease. CDR3s include the opening cysteine and the closing phenylalanine or tryptophan. The D gene is left open where the match is weak. Size tells how often a clone was seen (once, few, many) or the class of an expanded clone, and some rows leave it out.

v_gene	abundance	j_gene	d_gene	CDR3nt	CDR3aa
TRBV7-3	-	TRBJ2-1	TRBD2	TGTGCCAGCAGCCCTTCCAGCGGGGGGGCCTTCTCCCGACAGTTCTTC	CASSPSSGGAFSRQFF
TRBV19	-	TRBJ1-1	TRBD1	TGTGCCAGTAGTATACGACAGGGGGCTGGAGCTTTCTTT	CASSIRQGAGAFF
TRBV5-1	-	TRBJ1-3	-	TGCGCCAGCAGCTTGGACTCCTCTGGAAACACCATATATTTT	CASSLDSSGNTIYF
TRBV12-2	few	TRBJ1-5	-	TGTGCAAGTCGCTTAGCGGGGCCGGGACAGGGTAGGGTCGTAGGCAATCAGCCCCAGCATTTT	CASRLAGPGQGRVVGNQPQHF
TRBV10-3	-	TRBJ1-5	TRBD1	TGTGCCATCAGTGAACAGACAGGGACTCAGCCCCAGCATTTT	CAISEQTGTQPQHF
TRBV7-9	-	TRBJ2-5	-	TGTGCCAGCAGCTTAGAGCAAGAAGAGACCCAGTACTTC	CASSLEQEETQYF
TRBV10-3	once	TRBJ2-5	-	TGTGCCATCAGGAGCGGGCCCCAAGAGACCCAGTACTTC	CAIRSGPQETQYF
TRBV7-2	-	TRBJ2-4	-	TGTGCCAGCGCCGTTGGACAGATTTTAGCCAAAAACATTCAGTACTTC	CASAVGQILAKNIQYF
TRBV11-2	few	TRBJ1-6	-	TGTGCCAGCAGCTTACAGGGAAGCTCCTATAATTCACCCCTCCACTTT	CASSLQGSSYNSPLHF
TRBV6-5	once	TRBJ1-5	-	TGTGCCAGCAGTCCCGGGAAAAATAGCAATCAGCCCCAGCATTTT	CASSPGKNSNQPQHF
TRBV6-5	-	TRBJ1-6	TRBD1	TGTGCCAGCAGTAACACAGGGGGGAATTCACCCCTCCACTTT	CASSNTGGNSPLHF
TRBV3-1/TRBV3-2	-	TRBJ1-5	-	TGTGCCAGCAGCTCCCTTAATAGCAATCAGCCCCAGCATTTT	CASSSLNSNQPQHF
TRBV6-2/TRBV6-3	-	TRBJ2-7	-	TGTGCCAGCAGTTACGGCCTCTACGAGCAGTACTTC	CASSYGLYEQYF
TRBV7-2	once	TRBJ2-7	TRBD1	TGTGCCAGCAGCCGACAGGGGGCCAACGAGCAGTACTTC	CASSRQGANEQYF
TRBV11-3	-	TRBJ2-3	TRBD1	TGTGCCAGCAGCGGATCCAGGGACAGGAGAGAAGATACGCAGTATTTT	CASSGSRDRREDTQYF
TRBV15	-	TRBJ1-2	-	TGTGCCACCAGCACCGGAACAGGGCGCGGCTACACCTTC	CATSTGTGRGYTF
TRBV7-2	-	TRBJ2-7	-	TGTGCCAGCAGCTTTTACAGGGACTACGAGCAGTACTTC	CASSFYRDYEQYF
TRBV19	-	TRBJ2-1	-	TGTGCCAGTAGTATAGGAGGGTCAGGGCAGTTCTTC	CASSIGGSGQFF
TRBV11-3	-	TRBJ2-5	TRBD2	TGTGCCAGCAGTTCGCGGGGGGAGACCCAGTACTTC	CASSSRGETQYF
TRBV7-2	few	TRBJ2-6	TRBD2	TGTGCCAGCAGCTGGACTAGCGGGGGGTCTGGGGCCAACGTCCTGACTTTC	CASSWTSGGSGANVLTF
TRBV7-2	-	TRBJ2-2	-	TGTGCCAGCAGCTTAGCCCCTAGCGCCGGGGAGCTGTTTTTT	CASSLAPSAGELFF
TRBV19	once	TRBJ1-2	-	TGTGCCAGTAGAAGGGGGTACAGGGAGGGCTATGGCTACACCTTC	CASRRGYREGYGYTF
TRBV9	-	TRBJ2-3	-	TGTGCCAGCAGCGTTGGGTTAAGGGAGATTTCAGATACGCAGTATTTT	CASSVGLREISDTQYF
TRBV4-1	-	TRBJ2-6	TRBD1	TGCGCCAGCAGCCAACCGGGACAGGGGACCGGGGCCAACGTCCTGACTTTC	CASSQPGQGTGANVLTF
TRBV2	-	TRBJ2-7	-	TGTGCCAGCAGTGAAGCGGAGATGGTCTCCTACGAGCAGTACTTC	CASSEAEMVSYEQYF
TRBV3-1/TRBV3-2	-	TRBJ2-1	-	TGTGCCAGCAGCCAAGCTCGGCCCAGGGATGAGCAGTTCTTC	CASSQARPRDEQFF
TRBV7-9	few	TRBJ2-1	TRBD1	TGTGCCAGCAGTTCGCAGGGGGCGTACAATGAGCAGTTCTTC	CASSSQGAYNEQFF
TRBV5-1	-	TRBJ1-1	TRBD1	TGCGCCAGCAGCCCATGGGGGTCAGGGGGCACTGAAGCTTTCTTT	CASSPWGSGGTEAFF